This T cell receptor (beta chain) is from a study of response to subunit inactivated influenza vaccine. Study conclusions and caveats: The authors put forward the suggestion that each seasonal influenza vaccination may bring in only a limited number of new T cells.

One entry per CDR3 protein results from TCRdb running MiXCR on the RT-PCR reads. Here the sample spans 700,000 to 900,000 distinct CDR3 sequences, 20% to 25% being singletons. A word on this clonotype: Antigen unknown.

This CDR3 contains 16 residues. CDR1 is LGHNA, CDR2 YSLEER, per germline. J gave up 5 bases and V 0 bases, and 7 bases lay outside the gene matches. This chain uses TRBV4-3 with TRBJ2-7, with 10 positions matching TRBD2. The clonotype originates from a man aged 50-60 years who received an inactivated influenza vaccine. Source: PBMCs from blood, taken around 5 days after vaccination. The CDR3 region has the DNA TGCGCCAGCAGCCAAGATCGAGCGGGAGGGATCGACGAGCAGTACTTC. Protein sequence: CASSQDRAGGIDEQYF.